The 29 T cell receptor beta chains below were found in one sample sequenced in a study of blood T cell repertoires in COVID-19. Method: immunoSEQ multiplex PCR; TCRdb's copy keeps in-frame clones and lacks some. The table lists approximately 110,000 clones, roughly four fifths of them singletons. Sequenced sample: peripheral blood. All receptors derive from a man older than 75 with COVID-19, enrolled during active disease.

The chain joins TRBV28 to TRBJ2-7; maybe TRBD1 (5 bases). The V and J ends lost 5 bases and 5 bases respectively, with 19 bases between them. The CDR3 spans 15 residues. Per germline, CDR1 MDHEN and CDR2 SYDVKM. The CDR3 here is CASSLSQGYLNEQYF. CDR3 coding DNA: TGTGCCAGCAGTCTGAGTCAGGGCTATCTCAACGAGCAGTACTTC.

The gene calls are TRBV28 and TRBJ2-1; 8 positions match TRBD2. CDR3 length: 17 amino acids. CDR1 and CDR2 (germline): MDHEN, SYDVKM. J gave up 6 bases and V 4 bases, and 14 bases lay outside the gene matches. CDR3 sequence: CASSSLVVAGSVNEQFF. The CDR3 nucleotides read TGTGCCAGCAGTTCCCTCGTAGTAGCGGGAAGTGTCAATGAGCAGTTCTTC.

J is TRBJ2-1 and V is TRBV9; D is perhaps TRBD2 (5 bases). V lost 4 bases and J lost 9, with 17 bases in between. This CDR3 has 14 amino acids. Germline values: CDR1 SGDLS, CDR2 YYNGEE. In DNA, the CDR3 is TGTGCCAGCAGCTCCAGAGTGGGCGGGTTTGAGCAGTTCTTC. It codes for CASSSRVGGFEQFF.

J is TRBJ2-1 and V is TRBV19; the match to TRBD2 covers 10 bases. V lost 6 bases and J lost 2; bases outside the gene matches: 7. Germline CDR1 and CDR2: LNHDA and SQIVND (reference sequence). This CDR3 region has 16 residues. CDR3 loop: CASRRSGRGAYNEQFF. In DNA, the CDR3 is TGTGCCAGTAGGCGAAGCGGGAGGGGGGCCTACAATGAGCAGTTCTTC.

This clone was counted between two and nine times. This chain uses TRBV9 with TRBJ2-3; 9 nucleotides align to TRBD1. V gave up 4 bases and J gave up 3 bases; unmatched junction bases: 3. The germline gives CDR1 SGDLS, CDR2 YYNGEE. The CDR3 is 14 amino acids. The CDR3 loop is CASSLTGGTDTQYF. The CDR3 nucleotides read TGTGCCAGCAGCTTGACAGGGGGTACAGATACGCAGTATTTT. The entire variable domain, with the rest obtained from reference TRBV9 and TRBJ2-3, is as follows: DSGVTQTPKHLITATGQRVTLRCSPRSGDLSVYWYQQSLDQGLQFLIQYYNGEERAKGNILERFSAQQFPDLHSELNLSSLELGDSALYFCASSLTGGTDTQYFGPGTRLTVL.

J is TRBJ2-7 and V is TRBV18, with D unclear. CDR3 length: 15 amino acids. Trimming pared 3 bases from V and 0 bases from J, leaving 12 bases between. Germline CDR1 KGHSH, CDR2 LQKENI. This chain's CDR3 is CASSPSYGSSYEQYF. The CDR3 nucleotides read TGTGCCAGCTCACCTTCGTACGGGTCCTCCTACGAGCAGTACTTC. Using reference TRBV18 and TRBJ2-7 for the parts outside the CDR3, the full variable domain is NAGVMQNPRHLVRRRGQEARLRCSPMKGHSHVYWYRQLPEEGLKFMVYLQKENIIDESGMPKERFSAEFPKEGPSILRIQQVVRGDSAAYFCASSPSYGSSYEQYFGPGTRLTVT.

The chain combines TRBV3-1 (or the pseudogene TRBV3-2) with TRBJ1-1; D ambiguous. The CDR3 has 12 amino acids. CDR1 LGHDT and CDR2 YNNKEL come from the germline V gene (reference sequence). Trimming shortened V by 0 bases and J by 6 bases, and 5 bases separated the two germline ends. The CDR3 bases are TGTGCCAGCAGCCAAGAACGCGCTGAAGCTTTCTTT. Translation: CASSQERAEAFF.

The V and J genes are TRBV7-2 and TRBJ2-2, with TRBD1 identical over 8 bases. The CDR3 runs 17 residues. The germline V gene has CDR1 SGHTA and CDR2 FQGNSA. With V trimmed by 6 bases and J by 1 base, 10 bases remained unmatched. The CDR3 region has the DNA TGTGCCAGCAGAGGTAATGCCGGGACAGGGAACACCGGGGAGCTGTTTTTT. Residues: CASRGNAGTGNTGELFF. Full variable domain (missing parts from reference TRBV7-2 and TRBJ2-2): GAGVSQSPSNKVTEKGKDVELRCDPISGHTALYWYRQSLGQGLEFLIYFQGNSAPDKSGLPSDRFSAERTGGSVSTLTIQRTQQEDSAVYLCASRGNAGTGNTGELFFGEGSRLTVL.

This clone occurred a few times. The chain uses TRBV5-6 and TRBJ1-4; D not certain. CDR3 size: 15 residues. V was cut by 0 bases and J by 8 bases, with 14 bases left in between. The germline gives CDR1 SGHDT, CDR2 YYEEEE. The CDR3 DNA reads TGTGCCAGCAGCTTGGTTTTGGGAGGGAGAGAAAAACTGTTTTTT. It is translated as CASSLVLGGREKLFF.

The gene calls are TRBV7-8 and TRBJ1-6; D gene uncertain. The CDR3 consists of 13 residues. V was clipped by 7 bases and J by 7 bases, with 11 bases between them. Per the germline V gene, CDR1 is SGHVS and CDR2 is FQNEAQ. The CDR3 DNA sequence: TGTGCCAGCACCGAACACCCGAATTCACCCCTCCACTTT. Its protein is CASTEHPNSPLHF. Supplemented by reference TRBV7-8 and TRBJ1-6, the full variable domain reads GAGVSQSPRYKVAKRGQDVALRCDPISGHVSLFWYQQALGQGPEFLTYFQNEAQLDKSGLPSDRFFAERPEGSVSTLKIQRTQQEDSAVYLCASTEHPNSPLHFGNGTRLTVT.

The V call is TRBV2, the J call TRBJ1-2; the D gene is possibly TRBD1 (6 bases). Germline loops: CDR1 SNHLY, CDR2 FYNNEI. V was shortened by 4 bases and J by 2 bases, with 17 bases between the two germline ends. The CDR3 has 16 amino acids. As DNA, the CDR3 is TGTGCCAGCAGTGGCGTTACTCTGGGGGCAAACTATGGCTACACCTTC. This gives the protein CASSGVTLGANYGYTF.

CDR3 sequence (DNA): TGTGCCTGGAGTTCAGCAGGGGGGTTCTATGGCTACACCTTC. Protein product: CAWSSAGGFYGYTF. The chain recombines TRBV30 with TRBJ1-2; 7 bases line up with TRBD1. V lost 2 bases and J lost 4; bases outside the gene matches: 7. The CDR3 runs 14 residues. Germline-derived CDR1 and CDR2 are GTSNPN and SVGIG (reference sequence).

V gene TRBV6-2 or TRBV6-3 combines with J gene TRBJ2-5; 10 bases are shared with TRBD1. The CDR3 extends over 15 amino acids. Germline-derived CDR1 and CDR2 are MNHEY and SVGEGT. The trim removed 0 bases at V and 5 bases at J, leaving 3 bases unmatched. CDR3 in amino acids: CASSYSGTGVETQYF. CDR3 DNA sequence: TGTGCCAGCAGTTACTCCGGGACAGGGGTCGAGACCCAGTACTTC.

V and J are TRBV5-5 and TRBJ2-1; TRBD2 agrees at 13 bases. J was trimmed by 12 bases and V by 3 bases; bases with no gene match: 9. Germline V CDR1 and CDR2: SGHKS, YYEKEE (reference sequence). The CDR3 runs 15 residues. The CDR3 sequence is CASSSPGLAGKWQFF. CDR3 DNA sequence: TGTGCCAGCAGCTCACCGGGACTAGCGGGAAAGTGGCAGTTCTTC.

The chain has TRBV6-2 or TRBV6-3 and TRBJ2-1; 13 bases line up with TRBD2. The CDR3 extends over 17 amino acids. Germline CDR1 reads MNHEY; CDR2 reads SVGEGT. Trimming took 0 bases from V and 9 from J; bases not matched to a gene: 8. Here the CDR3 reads CASSYSETSGRALEQFF. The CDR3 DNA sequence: TGTGCCAGCAGTTACTCGGAAACTAGCGGGAGGGCCCTTGAGCAGTTCTTC.

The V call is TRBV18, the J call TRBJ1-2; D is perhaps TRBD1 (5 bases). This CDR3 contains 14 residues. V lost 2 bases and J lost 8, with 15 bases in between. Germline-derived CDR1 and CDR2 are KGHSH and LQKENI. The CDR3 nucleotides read TGTGCCAGCTCACCAGAGAACGGGGGATGGGGCTACACCTTC. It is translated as CASSPENGGWGYTF.

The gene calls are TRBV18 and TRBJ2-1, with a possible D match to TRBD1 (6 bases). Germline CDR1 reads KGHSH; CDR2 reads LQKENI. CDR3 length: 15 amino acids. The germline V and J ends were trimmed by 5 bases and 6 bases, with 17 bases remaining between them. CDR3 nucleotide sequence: TGTGCCAGCTCAGCAGGGGTCCCCGGCCGCAATGAGCAGTTCTTC. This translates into CASSAGVPGRNEQFF.

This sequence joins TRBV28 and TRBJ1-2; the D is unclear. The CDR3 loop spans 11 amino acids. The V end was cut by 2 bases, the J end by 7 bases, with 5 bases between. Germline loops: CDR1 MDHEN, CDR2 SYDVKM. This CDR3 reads CASSLGPGYTF. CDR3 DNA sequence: TGTGCCAGCAGTTTAGGCCCTGGCTACACCTTC.

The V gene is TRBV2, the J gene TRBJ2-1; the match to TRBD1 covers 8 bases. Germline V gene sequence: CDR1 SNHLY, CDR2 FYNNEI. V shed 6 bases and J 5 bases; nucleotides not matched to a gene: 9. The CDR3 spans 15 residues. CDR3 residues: CASSPRQGFNNEQFF. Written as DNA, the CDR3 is TGTGCCAGCAGCCCCAGACAGGGGTTCAACAATGAGCAGTTCTTC.

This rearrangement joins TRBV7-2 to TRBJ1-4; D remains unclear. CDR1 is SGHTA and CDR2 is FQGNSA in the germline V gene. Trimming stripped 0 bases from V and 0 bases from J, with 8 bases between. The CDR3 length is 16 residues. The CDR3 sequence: CASSLAMGATNEKLFF. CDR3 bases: TGTGCCAGCAGCTTAGCGATGGGAGCAACTAATGAAAAACTGTTTTTT.

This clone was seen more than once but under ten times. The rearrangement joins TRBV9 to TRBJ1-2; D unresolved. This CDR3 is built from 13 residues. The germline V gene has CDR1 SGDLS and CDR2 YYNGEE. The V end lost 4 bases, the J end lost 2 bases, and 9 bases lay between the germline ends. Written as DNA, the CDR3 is TGTGCCAGCAGCTCACAGAGCAACTATGGCTACACCTTC. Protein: CASSSQSNYGYTF.

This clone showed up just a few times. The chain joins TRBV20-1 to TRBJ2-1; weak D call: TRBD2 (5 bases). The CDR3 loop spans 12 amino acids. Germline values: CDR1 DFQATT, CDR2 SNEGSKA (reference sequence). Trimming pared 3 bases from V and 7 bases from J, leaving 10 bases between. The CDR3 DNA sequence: TGCAGTGCTAGTTCTGGGAGTAATGAGCAGTTCTTC. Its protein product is CSASSGSNEQFF.

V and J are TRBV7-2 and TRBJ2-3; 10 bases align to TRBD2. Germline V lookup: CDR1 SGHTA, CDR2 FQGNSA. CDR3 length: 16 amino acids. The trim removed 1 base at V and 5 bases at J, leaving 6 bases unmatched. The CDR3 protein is CASSLGLAGAGDTQYF. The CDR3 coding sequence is TGTGCCAGCAGCTTAGGGCTAGCGGGAGCCGGAGATACGCAGTATTTT.

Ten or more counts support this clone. CDR3 bases: TGTGCCAGCAGCTTAGGCAGGCGAGCCTACGAGCAGTACTTC. Its translation: CASSLGRRAYEQYF. This chain links TRBV13 with TRBJ2-7; D is ambiguous. Trimming removed 0 bases at V and 2 bases at J, with 8 bases between. The CDR3 has 14 residues. Germline CDR1 reads PRHDT; CDR2 reads FYEKMQ (reference sequence). Full variable domain (rest looked up from reference TRBV13 and TRBJ2-7): AAGVIQSPRHLIKEKRETATLKCYPIPRHDTVYWYQQGPGQDPQFLISFYEKMQSDKGSIPDRFSAQQFSDYHSELNMSSLELGDSALYFCASSLGRRAYEQYFGPGTRLTVT.

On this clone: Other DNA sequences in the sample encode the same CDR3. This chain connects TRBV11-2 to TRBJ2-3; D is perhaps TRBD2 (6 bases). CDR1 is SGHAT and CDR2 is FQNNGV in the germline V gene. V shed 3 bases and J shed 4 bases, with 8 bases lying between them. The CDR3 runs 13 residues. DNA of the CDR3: TGTGCCAGCAGCTTGGGGGAGGCAGATACGCAGTATTTT. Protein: CASSLGEADTQYF. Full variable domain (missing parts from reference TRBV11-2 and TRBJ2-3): EAGVAQSPRYKIIEKRQSVAFWCNPISGHATLYWYQQILGQGPKLLIQFQNNGVVDDSQLPKDRFSAERLKGVDSTLKIQPAKLEDSAVYLCASSLGEADTQYFGPGTRLTVL.

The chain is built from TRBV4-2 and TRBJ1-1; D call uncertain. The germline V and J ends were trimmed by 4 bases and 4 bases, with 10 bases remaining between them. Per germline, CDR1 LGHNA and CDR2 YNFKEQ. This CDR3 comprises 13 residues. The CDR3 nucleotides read TGTGCCAGCAGCCTGGAGGGAGTCACTGAAGCTTTCTTT. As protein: CASSLEGVTEAFF.

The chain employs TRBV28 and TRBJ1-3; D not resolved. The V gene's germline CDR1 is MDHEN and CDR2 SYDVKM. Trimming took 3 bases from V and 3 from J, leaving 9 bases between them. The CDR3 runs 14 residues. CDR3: CASSLTSGGNTIYF. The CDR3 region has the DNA TGTGCCAGCAGTTTGACGTCAGGTGGAAACACCATATATTTT.

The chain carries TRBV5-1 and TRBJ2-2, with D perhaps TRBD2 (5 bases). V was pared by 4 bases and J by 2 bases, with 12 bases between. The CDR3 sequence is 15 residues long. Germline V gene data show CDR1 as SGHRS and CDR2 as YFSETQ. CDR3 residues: CASSIRGSNTGELFF. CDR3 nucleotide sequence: TGCGCCAGCAGCATCCGGGGTTCAAACACCGGGGAGCTGTTTTTT.

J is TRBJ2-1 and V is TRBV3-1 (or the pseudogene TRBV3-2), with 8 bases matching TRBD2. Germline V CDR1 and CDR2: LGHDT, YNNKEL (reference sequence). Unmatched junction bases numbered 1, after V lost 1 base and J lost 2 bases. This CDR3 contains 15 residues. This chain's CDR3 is CASSQGAGAYNEQFF. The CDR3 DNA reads TGTGCCAGCAGCCAAGGAGCGGGAGCCTACAATGAGCAGTTCTTC.